The 24 T cell receptor beta chains given below trace back to one sample, sequenced in a study of cytomegalovirus exposure and HLA in healthy donors. The PCR was carried out with 60 Vbeta primers and 13 Jbeta primers. Produced via immunoSEQ multiplex PCR; TCRdb's table is partial and in-frame only. The sample yields 150,000 or so clones, around 81% seen once. The sequencing input was PBMCs. These TCRs come from a man aged 50 to 60 in good health and CMV-seronegative.

This sequence joins TRBV5-4 and TRBJ2-5; tentative D call: TRBD1 (5 bases). Germline V gives CDR1 SGHNT, CDR2 YYREEE (reference sequence). This CDR3 comprises 15 residues. Trimming shortened V by 0 bases and J by 4 bases, and 13 bases separated the two germline ends. The CDR3 region has the DNA TGTGCCAGCAGCTTGGAAAGGGGATCAGGAGAGACCCAGTACTTC. Translating gives CASSLERGSGETQYF.

The genes are TRBV18 and TRBJ2-1; 10 nucleotides match TRBD2. The CDR3 runs to 15 residues. Germline lookup yields CDR1 KGHSH and CDR2 LQKENI. Germline trimming cut 6 bases from V and 3 bases from J; bases unmatched to any gene: 5. The CDR3 region is CASSRTSGDYNEQFF. The CDR3 DNA follows: TGTGCCAGCTCCCGGACTAGCGGTGACTACAATGAGCAGTTCTTC.

The chain has TRBV7-3 and TRBJ2-3, with 7 bases matching TRBD2. CDR1 SGHTA and CDR2 FQGTGA come from the germline V gene. The CDR3 spans 15 residues. J gave up 0 bases and V 2 bases, and 2 bases lay outside the gene matches. CDR3 sequence reads: CASSLRRGSTDTQYF. In DNA form, the CDR3 reads TGTGCCAGCAGCTTACGGCGGGGGAGCACAGATACGCAGTATTTT.

This clone was seen only once. The chain is built from TRBV9 and TRBJ1-4, with 8 bases identical to TRBD1. Germline V gene lookup returns CDR1 SGDLS and CDR2 YYNGEE. This CDR3 is 15 amino acids long. V gave up 3 bases and J gave up 8 bases; unmatched junction bases: 9. This CDR3 is CASSESTGEHEKLFF. The DNA for the CDR3 is TGTGCCAGCAGCGAATCGACAGGGGAACACGAAAAACTGTTTTTT.

The chain carries TRBV7-2 and TRBJ2-2, with TRBD2 identical over 15 bases. The CDR3 is made up of 17 amino acids. Trimming cost V 5 bases and J 7 bases; bases outside gene matches: 8. The germline gives CDR1 SGHTA, CDR2 FQGNSA. The chain's CDR3 is CASSPRTSGGGSGELFF. CDR3 DNA sequence: TGTGCCAGCAGCCCCCGGACTAGCGGGGGGGGTAGCGGGGAGCTGTTTTTT.

This clone was counted a few times. The rearrangement links TRBV27 to TRBJ1-3; the D is unclear. The CDR3 contains 15 residues. Trimming left V 0 bases short and J 0 bases short, with 6 bases between. The germline CDR1 and CDR2 sequences are MNHEY and SMNVEV (reference sequence). As DNA, the CDR3 is TGTGCCAGCAGTTTATCGGGCAGCTCTGGAAACACCATATATTTT. As protein: CASSLSGSSGNTIYF.

The table lists this clone with a few counts. CDR3 bases: TGTGCCAGCAGTCCACCGGGACTAGCGGGATTTTCCAATGAGCAGTTCTTC. Translated, it gives CASSPPGLAGFSNEQFF. The rearrangement uses TRBV27 and TRBJ2-1; 13 bases match TRBD2. CDR3 length: 17 amino acids. Germline CDR1 MNHEY, CDR2 SMNVEV (reference sequence). J gave up 6 bases and V 5 bases, and 10 bases lay outside the gene matches.

This rearrangement joins TRBV28 to TRBJ1-5; D might be TRBD1 (6 bases). The CDR3 extends over 15 amino acids. The V end was cut by 5 bases, the J end by 1 base, with 12 bases between. The germline V gene has CDR1 MDHEN and CDR2 SYDVKM. CDR3 in amino acids: CASSKQGRSNQPQHF. The CDR3 coding sequence is TGTGCCAGCAGTAAACAGGGTAGGAGCAATCAGCCCCAGCATTTT.

V gene TRBV28 combines with J gene TRBJ1-5, with no clear D. The length of the CDR3 is 14 residues. V shed 6 bases and J shed 2 bases, with 11 bases lying between them. Germline V gene lookup returns CDR1 MDHEN and CDR2 SYDVKM. The CDR3 DNA reads TGTGCCAGCAGGATAAGCATGGGCAATCAGCCCCAGCATTTT. Translation gives CASRISMGNQPQHF.

This clone has a single count. The gene calls are TRBV2 and TRBJ2-7; 7 positions agree with TRBD1. V shed 6 bases, J shed 5 bases, and the junction held 16 bases outside the gene matches. The CDR3 is made up of 16 amino acids. The germline gives CDR1 SNHLY, CDR2 FYNNEI. CDR3 nucleotide sequence: TGTGCCAGCAGCGGTCAGACGGACAGGTCTGCCGACGAGCAGTACTTC. This sequence encodes CASSGQTDRSADEQYF.

The J gene is TRBJ2-3, the V gene TRBV18, with TRBD2 as a possible D gene (7 bases). Germline CDR1 is KGHSH and CDR2 is LQKENI. V was pared by 2 bases and J by 4 bases, with 13 bases between. CDR3 length equals 15 residues. For the CDR3, the DNA is TGTGCCAGCTCACCATCTGGGGGGGCTGCAGATACGCAGTATTTT. It is translated as CASSPSGGAADTQYF.

The V call is TRBV5-1, the J call TRBJ1-1, with no clear D. The germline gives CDR1 SGHRS, CDR2 YFSETQ. Trimming took 5 bases from V and 0 from J, leaving 11 bases between them. This CDR3 has 14 amino acids. The CDR3 loop reads CASSYRGMNTEAFF. CDR3 sequence (DNA): TGCGCCAGCAGTTACCGGGGAATGAACACTGAAGCTTTCTTT. The whole variable domain, remainder taken from reference TRBV5-1 and TRBJ1-1, is KAGVTQTPRYLIKTRGQQVTLSCSPISGHRSVSWYQQTPGQGLQFLFEYFSETQRNKGNFPGRFSGRQFSNSRSEMNVSTLELGDSALYLCASSYRGMNTEAFFGQGTRLTVV.

In its sample, this clone was seen a few times. The chain is built from TRBV2 and TRBJ2-1; 10 bases fit TRBD2. Per the germline V gene, CDR1 is SNHLY and CDR2 is FYNNEI. The CDR3 has 16 residues. J gave up 5 bases and V 1 base, and 5 bases lay outside the gene matches. CDR3: CASSEGAAGGHNEQFF. The CDR3 DNA sequence: TGTGCCAGCAGTGAAGGGGCAGCGGGGGGGCACAATGAGCAGTTCTTC.

The chain recombines TRBV27 with TRBJ2-2; TRBD1 might be the D (6 bases). V was clipped by 2 bases and J by 1 base, with 8 bases between them. The CDR3 spans 15 residues. Germline V lookup: CDR1 MNHEY, CDR2 SMNVEV (reference sequence). CDR3 DNA: TGTGCCAGCAGTTTAGTACAGGGGAACACCGGGGAGCTGTTTTTT. Its protein product is CASSLVQGNTGELFF.

This sequence joins TRBV7-8 and TRBJ1-5; perhaps TRBD1 as D (6 bases). This CDR3 has 14 amino acids. Per germline, CDR1 SGHVS and CDR2 FQNEAQ. V lost 3 bases, J lost 5 bases, and 11 bases lay in between. The CDR3 spells CASSFDRFDQPQHF. The DNA for the CDR3 is TGTGCCAGCAGCTTCGACAGGTTCGATCAGCCCCAGCATTTT.

This clone was recorded a few times. This chain joins TRBV5-8 and TRBJ1-4; D call uncertain. Trimming removed 2 bases at V and 2 bases at J, with 13 bases between. Germline V gene data show CDR1 as SGHTS and CDR2 as YDEGEE. This CDR3 comprises 16 residues. The CDR3 is CASSFEGRATNEKLFF. The CDR3 nucleotides read TGTGCCAGCAGCTTTGAAGGGAGGGCTACTAATGAAAAACTGTTTTTT. Looking up the rest from reference TRBV5-8 and TRBJ1-4 gives the full variable domain: EAGVTQSPTHLIKTRGQQATLRCSPISGHTSVYWYQQALGLGLQFLLWYDEGEERNRGNFPPRFSGRQFPNYSSELNVNALELEDSALYLCASSFEGRATNEKLFFGSGTQLSVL.

The chain has TRBV5-1 and TRBJ2-3; 8 positions match TRBD2. This CDR3 contains 17 residues. The V gene end was trimmed by 0 bases and the J gene end by 1 base; junction bases not matched to a gene: 7. Per germline, CDR1 SGHRS and CDR2 YFSETQ. CDR3 sequence (DNA): TGCGCCAGCAGCTTGGTGGCTACTAGCGGTGGCACAGATACGCAGTATTTT. Its translation is CASSLVATSGGTDTQYF.

CDR3 residues: CASKFRARGTDTQYF. The CDR3 DNA is TGTGCCAGCAAGTTCAGGGCTCGGGGCACAGATACGCAGTATTTT. The rearrangement joins TRBV6-1 to TRBJ2-3; perhaps TRBD1 as D (5 bases). CDR3 size: 15 residues. Germline CDR1 MNHNS, CDR2 SASEGT. V was cut by 7 bases and J by 1 base, with 15 bases left in between.

Written as DNA, the CDR3 is TGTGCCTGGAGTGTCCTGACCGGGGAGCTGTTTTTT. Its translation: CAWSVLTGELFF. This chain joins TRBV30 and TRBJ2-2; no definite D call. V dropped 0 bases and J dropped 5 bases, with 4 bases sitting between them. This CDR3 has 12 amino acids. Germline V CDR1 and CDR2: GTSNPN, SVGIG (reference sequence). Complete variable domain (other parts from reference TRBV30 and TRBJ2-2): SQTIHQWPATLVQPVGSPLSLECTVEGTSNPNLYWYRQAAGRGLQLLFYSVGIGQISSEVPQNLSASRPQDRQFILSSKKLLLSDSGFYLCAWSVLTGELFFGEGSRLTVL.

J is TRBJ2-3 and V is TRBV9, with 9 bases lining up with TRBD1. The CDR3 is made up of 16 amino acids. V lost 4 bases, J lost 1 base, and 7 bases stayed unmatched. Germline loops: CDR1 SGDLS, CDR2 YYNGEE. The CDR3 region is CASSPWTGEGTDTQYF. The CDR3 DNA follows: TGTGCCAGCAGCCCCTGGACAGGGGAAGGCACAGATACGCAGTATTTT.

The rearrangement joins TRBV18 to TRBJ1-1; TRBD1 is a possible D gene (5 bases). Trimming removed 5 bases at V and 6 bases at J, with 10 bases between. The germline gives CDR1 KGHSH, CDR2 LQKENI. This CDR3 region has 12 residues. Here the CDR3 DNA reads TGTGCCAGCTCATTTCAGGGTGCTGAAGCTTTCTTT. This translates into CASSFQGAEAFF. The variable domain in full, with the rest retrieved from reference TRBV18 and TRBJ1-1, is NAGVMQNPRHLVRRRGQEARLRCSPMKGHSHVYWYRQLPEEGLKFMVYLQKENIIDESGMPKERFSAEFPKEGPSILRIQQVVRGDSAAYFCASSFQGAEAFFGQGTRLTVV.

V usage is TRBV7-9 and J usage is TRBJ2-3; the D gene is possibly TRBD2 (6 bases). Germline loops: CDR1 SEHNR, CDR2 FQNEAQ (reference sequence). Between the trimmed V and J ends, which lost 1 base and 0 bases, there was a span of 14 bases. The CDR3 extends over 17 amino acids. In nucleotides, the CDR3 is TGTGCCAGCAGCTTAGGGCTGGGACTGCATAGCACAGATACGCAGTATTTT. Its translation: CASSLGLGLHSTDTQYF.

The V call is TRBV11-2, the J call TRBJ2-7; D is unresolved. This CDR3 comprises 12 residues. V was shortened by 1 base and J by 2 bases, with 3 bases between the two germline ends. Looked up from germline, CDR1 is SGHAT and CDR2 is FQNNGV. The CDR3 protein is CASSLGAYEQYF. The CDR3 DNA sequence: TGTGCCAGCAGCTTAGGCGCCTACGAGCAGTACTTC.

The CDR3 coding sequence is TGTGCCAGCAGTGAAATGGCTCCCACCTACAATGAGCAGTTCTTC. Amino acids: CASSEMAPTYNEQFF. This sequence joins TRBV6-1 and TRBJ2-1, with D unclear. The CDR3 loop spans 15 amino acids. CDR1 is MNHNS, CDR2 SASEGT, per germline. Deletions cut 2 bases from V and 2 bases from J, with 10 bases between.